This TCR beta chain is drawn from a study of blood T cell repertoires in COVID-19. Study background: COVID-19 samples, acute and convalescent, were from the United States, Italy and Spain. T cells, B-cell-depleted T cells, or PBMCs supplied cDNA or gDNA.

Repertoires were generated with immunoSEQ multiplex PCR, while TCRdb's copy carries only in-frame clones and drops some. The sample has around 330,000 clones, roughly 88% seen once. CDR1 and CDR2 from the germline V gene are LNHDA and SQIVND (reference sequence). CDR3 size: 16 residues. The V gene lost 3 bases and the J gene lost 7 bases, with 21 bases spanning the gap. Enrolled during active infection, Seattle patients were then followed longitudinally. The sequenced material came from peripheral blood. The V and J genes are TRBV19 and TRBJ1-2; D gene unclear. This receptor was identified in a woman in her 30s with COVID-19, enrolled during active disease. The CDR3 sequence: CASSIREPWARSGYTF. As DNA, the CDR3 is TGTGCCAGTAGTATTAGGGAGCCATGGGCTAGGAGTGGCTACACCTTC.